This record looks at one TCR beta chain sequence and its context. Trimming removed 5 bases from V and 6 bases from J; junction bases left unmatched: 6. The CDR3 contains 13 residues. CDR1 SEHNR and CDR2 FQNEAQ come from the germline V gene (reference sequence). Per the study methods: Reference gene primer amplification in the assay estimated nucleated cell counts. Sequencing was performed with immunoSEQ multiplex PCR; in TCRdb, only in-frame clones are kept and a portion is missing. V, J and clone size reflect that table, while D and trimming were determined from the DNA. The data show 200,000 to 300,000 clones, with around 87% seen just once and 2% to 2.5% held by the top ten. This sample stems from a study of blood T cell repertoires in COVID-19. About the research overall: Acute and convalescent COVID-19 specimens originated in the United States, Italy and Spain. Nucleic acid was either cDNA or gDNA, and it came from T cells, B-cell-depleted T cells, or PBMCs.

The receptor comes from a woman aged 45-60 years with acute or convalescent COVID-19. This sequence joins TRBV7-9 and TRBJ2-7; TRBD2 agrees at 8 bases. The sequencing sample was made of peripheral blood. This CDR3 reads CASSPGLAVEQYF. CDR3 nucleotide sequence: TGTGCCAGCAGCCCCGGACTAGCTGTCGAGCAGTACTTC.